A single sample is the source of the 9 T cell receptor beta chains below, sequenced in a study of shared clonotypes between healthy human individuals. Sequenced by immunoSEQ multiplex PCR; TCRdb stores in-frame clones only, minus some. The sample includes roughly 410,000 clones, about 96% of them seen just once. Source material: memory CD8+ T cells sorted from blood. Subset denoted: CD45RO+ cells pooled with CCR7-negative TemRA cells. All receptors come from a man aged 25 to 40 in good health.

DNA for the CDR3: TGCAGTGTAGGGGGGGCGCCAGGCTACACCTTC. It is translated as CSVGGAPGYTF. V and J are TRBV20-1 and TRBJ1-2, with D tentatively TRBD1 (6 bases). The length of the CDR3 is 11 residues. Germline-derived CDR1 and CDR2 are DFQATT and SNEGSKA (reference sequence). V lost 7 bases and J lost 8, with 14 bases in between.

The chain employs TRBV27 and TRBJ2-7; no clear D. V gave up 5 bases and J gave up 5 bases, with 13 bases separating them. This CDR3 has 13 residues. CDR1 and CDR2 (germline): MNHEY, SMNVEV (reference sequence). CDR3 sequence reads: CASSLSLSNEQYF. For the CDR3, the DNA is TGTGCCAGCAGTCTCTCACTATCCAACGAGCAGTACTTC.

J is TRBJ1-2 and V is TRBV10-3; D is possibly TRBD1 (6 bases). CDR1 and CDR2 from the germline V gene are ENHRY and SYGVKD. This CDR3 region has 14 residues. V was shortened by 0 bases and J by 6 bases, with 11 bases between the two germline ends. The CDR3 DNA sequence: TGTGCCATCAGTGAGTCACAGGGCAAGGATGGCTACACCTTC. Translating gives CAISESQGKDGYTF.

The J gene is TRBJ2-1, the V gene TRBV19; TRBD2 agrees at 9 bases. Trimming took 3 bases from V and 6 from J; bases not matched to a gene: 9. Germline V gives CDR1 LNHDA, CDR2 SQIVND (reference sequence). This CDR3 is 16 amino acids long. CDR3 protein: CASSMGALAGFNEQFF. The CDR3 DNA follows: TGTGCCAGTAGTATGGGGGCCCTAGCGGGATTCAATGAGCAGTTCTTC.

The chain is built from TRBV29-1 and TRBJ2-3, with a weak D call TRBD2 (6 bases). Germline CDR1 is SQVTM and CDR2 is ANQGSEA. The CDR3 is 13 amino acids. V lost 5 bases and J 0 bases, leaving 9 bases between the germline ends. CDR3 amino acids: CSVSGLSTDTQYF. The DNA of the CDR3 is TGCAGCGTTAGCGGGCTTAGCACAGATACGCAGTATTTT.

The chain combines TRBV5-1 with TRBJ2-5; 14 bases are a match to TRBD2. Germline CDR1 is SGHRS and CDR2 is YFSETQ. CDR3 length: 15 residues. Germline trimming cut 5 bases from V and 2 bases from J; bases unmatched to any gene: 2. The CDR3 protein is CASRGTSGGQETQYF. CDR3 bases: TGCGCCAGCAGAGGGACTAGCGGGGGACAAGAGACCCAGTACTTC. Combining the CDR3 with reference TRBV5-1 and TRBJ2-5 gives the whole variable domain KAGVTQTPRYLIKTRGQQVTLSCSPISGHRSVSWYQQTPGQGLQFLFEYFSETQRNKGNFPGRFSGRQFSNSRSEMNVSTLELGDSALYLCASRGTSGGQETQYFGPGTRLLVL.

This clone was observed a single time. The chain uses TRBV9 and TRBJ2-7; perhaps TRBD2 as D (6 bases). Trimming removed 2 bases from V and 4 bases from J, with 13 bases in between. In germline, CDR1 is SGDLS, CDR2 YYNGEE. The CDR3 is made up of 14 amino acids. The CDR3 protein is CASSVGTLQYEQYF. The CDR3 DNA follows: TGTGCCAGCAGCGTCGGGACTCTCCAATACGAGCAGTACTTC. The full variable domain, in which reference TRBV9 and TRBJ2-7 provide the parts outside the CDR3, is DSGVTQTPKHLITATGQRVTLRCSPRSGDLSVYWYQQSLDQGLQFLIQYYNGEERAKGNILERFSAQQFPDLHSELNLSSLELGDSALYFCASSVGTLQYEQYFGPGTRLTVT.

A note on this clone: The identical CDR3 is also encoded by other nucleotide sequences in the sample. J is TRBJ2-3 and V is TRBV18; no definite D call. CDR3 length: 12 amino acids. The V end was cut by 3 bases, the J end by 0 bases, with 1 base between. Germline V gene sequence: CDR1 KGHSH, CDR2 LQKENI. The CDR3 coding sequence is TGTGCCAGCTCACCGAGCACAGATACGCAGTATTTT. Encoded protein: CASSPSTDTQYF.

This chain uses TRBV10-1 with TRBJ2-7; TRBD2 is a possible D gene (5 bases). Trimming pared 0 bases from V and 2 bases from J, leaving 14 bases between. CDR3 length equals 16 residues. Germline V CDR1 and CDR2: WNHNN, SYGVQD (reference sequence). CDR3 sequence reads: CASSESRAHGTYEQYF. CDR3 nucleotides: TGCGCCAGCAGTGAGTCGAGGGCGCACGGGACCTACGAGCAGTACTTC.